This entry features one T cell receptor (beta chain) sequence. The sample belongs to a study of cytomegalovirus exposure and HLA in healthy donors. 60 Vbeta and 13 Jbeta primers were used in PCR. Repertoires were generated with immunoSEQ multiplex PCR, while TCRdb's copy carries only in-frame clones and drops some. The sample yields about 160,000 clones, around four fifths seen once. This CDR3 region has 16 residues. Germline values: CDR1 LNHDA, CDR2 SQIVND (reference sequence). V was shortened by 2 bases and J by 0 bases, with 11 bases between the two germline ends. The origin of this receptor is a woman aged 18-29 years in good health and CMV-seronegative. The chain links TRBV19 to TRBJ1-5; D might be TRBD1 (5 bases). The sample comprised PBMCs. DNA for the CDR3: TGTGCCAGTAGTATAATGACAGCATATAGCAATCAGCCCCAGCATTTT. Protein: CASSIMTAYSNQPQHF.